Here is one TCR beta chain with its context. Its antigen remains unidentified. With 4 bases clipped from V and 4 bases from J, the junction kept 12 bases outside the gene matches. CDR1 is GTSNPN, CDR2 SVGIG, per germline (reference sequence). The CDR3 totals 17 residues. This entry comes from a study of long-term antiretroviral therapy in people with HIV. The study, taken as a whole, reports: It was observed that HIV repertoires exhibited narrower CDR3 length ranges than controls. Clones with expansion before ART led the repertoire at all time points. Possibly under older ART regimens, blood was drawn between about 2004 and 2017.

Sequencing relied on immunoSEQ assay v3.0, run at survey level. The target of sequencing was 40,000-50,000 T-cell genomes per sample. Only in-frame clones appear in the TCRdb table, and some are missing; sequencing was by immunoSEQ multiplex PCR. The table includes about 25,000 clones, 80% to 90% detected once. Sequenced material: unsorted PBMCs, taken 1.2 years after starting antiretroviral therapy. The clonotype originates from a man aged 45-65 years with HIV. The chain employs TRBV30 and TRBJ2-6; 8 positions agree with TRBD2. As DNA, the CDR3 is TGTGCCTGGACCGATCGGGGGGGCCTCTTGGGGGCCAACGTCCTGACTTTC. It specifies CAWTDRGGLLGANVLTF.